This T cell receptor beta chain was sequenced in a study of blood T cell repertoires in COVID-19. Libraries were prepared by immunoSEQ multiplex PCR; TCRdb keeps only in-frame clonotypes and omits some of them. The repertoire holds 150,000 to 200,000 clones, about 86% seen once, with 13% to 15% in the top ten. V gave up 2 bases and J gave up 2 bases; unmatched junction bases: 6. CDR3 size: 16 residues. Germline assignment: CDR1 SGHDN and CDR2 FVKESK. The TCR was taken from a man aged 25-40 years with active or convalescent COVID-19. The sequenced sample was peripheral blood. J is TRBJ2-1 and V is TRBV14; 7 nucleotides match TRBD2. Here the CDR3 reads CASSQTRAGPYNEQFF. CDR3 nucleotide sequence: TGTGCCAGCAGCCAAACACGAGCGGGACCCTACAATGAGCAGTTCTTC.